This note documents a single TCR beta chain sequence. The CDR3 is 12 residues long. Germline CDR1 reads SGHRS; CDR2 reads YFSETQ. V was cut by 0 bases and J by 7 bases, with 5 bases left in between. Clones were read by immunoSEQ multiplex PCR, and TCRdb kept only the in-frame ones, dropping some. Seen here are approximately 350,000 clones, under 85% observed once, and the top ten hold approximately 5%. The data were obtained in a study of blood T cell repertoires in COVID-19. For the study at large: Samples taken during acute and convalescent COVID-19 were collected in the United States, Italy and Spain.

The study recruited people aged about 18 to 90 years across 20 to 30 US areas. Cohorts were based on clinical histories the participants reported. The sample consisted of PBMCs or T cells enriched from blood (not recorded which). This receptor was obtained from a woman aged 45-65 years who had recovered from COVID-19. The genes are TRBV5-1 and TRBJ2-1, with a tentative D call TRBD2 (5 bases). The CDR3, as DNA: TGCGCCAGCAGCTTGGGAGGGAATGAGCAGTTCTTC. This sequence encodes CASSLGGNEQFF.